These T cell receptor beta chains were read from a single sample in a study of technical replicates of blood from a few donors. Method: immunoSEQ multiplex PCR; TCRdb's copy keeps in-frame clones and lacks some. Of tens of thousands of clones in the sample, approximately 97% were seen once. The sequenced material came from T cells isolated from PBMCs. Receptors were obtained from a human donor in good health. Each CDR3 is given with its conserved first and last residue. D genes are given only for firm matches.

-,TRBV2,TRBJ2-3,TGTGCCAGCAGCTCCGAACTAGCCCGGGAACTCTCCACAGATACGCAGTATTTT,CASSSELARELSTDTQYF
TRBD1,TRBV5-1,TRBJ2-7,TGCGCCAGCAGCTTGGGACAGGGGATCTCCTACGAGCAGTACTTC,CASSLGQGISYEQYF
-,TRBV30,TRBJ1-5,TGTGCCTGGACCGAGAGGTCCGGCCAGCCCCAGCATTTT,CAWTERSGQPQHF
-,TRBV5-1,TRBJ1-1,TGCGCCAGCAGCCCGGGGGGCGGGGGGAGGACTGAAGCTTTCTTT,CASSPGGGGRTEAFF
-,TRBV7-9,TRBJ2-1,TGTGCCAGCAGCTTTAGGGGTGTTGAGCAGTTCTTC,CASSFRGVEQFF
TRBD1,TRBV9,TRBJ1-2,TGTGCCAGCAGCGTAGACAGGGGGCGGTCTAACTATGGCTACACCTTC,CASSVDRGRSNYGYTF
TRBD1,TRBV2,TRBJ2-7,TGTGCCAGCAGTCCGGGGACAGGGAACTACGAGCAGTACTTC,CASSPGTGNYEQYF
TRBD1,TRBV7-2,TRBJ2-7,TGTGCCAGCAGCTCGCACGGGACAGGGCACGTCGAGCAGTACTTC,CASSSHGTGHVEQYF
TRBD1,TRBV6-5,TRBJ1-2,TGTGCCAGCAGTCCTAGGACAGGGCTGGGCTACACCTTC,CASSPRTGLGYTF
-,TRBV29-1,TRBJ2-7,TGCAGCACTGCATCGAGGAACTACGAAGAGCAGTACTTC,CSTASRNYEEQYF
TRBD1,TRBV30,TRBJ1-2,TGTGCCTGGACCACCCGGACAGGGGTAACTAACTATGGCTACACCTTC,CAWTTRTGVTNYGYTF
-,TRBV19,TRBJ1-1,TGTGCCAGTAGTATAGGGAGATGGACATTGAACACTGAAGCTTTCTTT,CASSIGRWTLNTEAFF
-,TRBV9,TRBJ2-5,TGTGCCAGCAGCCCCAACCCTGGGAGAAAAGAGACCCAGTACTTC,CASSPNPGRKETQYF
-,TRBV7-8,TRBJ1-2,TGTGCCAGCAGCCATATGGGGGCGGGTGGGGGAGCTAACTATGGCTACACCTTC,CASSHMGAGGGANYGYTF
-,TRBV18,TRBJ2-1,TGTGCCAGCTCACCCCCACTAGCCGCGGGCAATGAGCAGTTCTTC,CASSPPLAAGNEQFF
TRBD1,TRBV5-1,TRBJ2-5,TGCGCCAGCAGCGCGGACAGGGTGGTGGAAAACTTC,CASSADRVVENF
-,TRBV5-1,TRBJ2-6,TGCGCCAGCAACACCGGACACACTGGGGCCAACGTCCTGACTTTC,CASNTGHTGANVLTF
-,TRBV7-9,TRBJ1-2,TGTGCCAGCAGACTCAATATTCACAGGGTTGCCACAGGGTTGCGCGGCTACACCTTC,CASRLNIHRVATGLRGYTF
TRBD1,TRBV11-2,TRBJ1-2,TGTGCCACCGCCGGGACAGGGGGCCGTGGCTACACCTTC,CATAGTGGRGYTF
-,TRBV29-1,TRBJ2-1,TGCAGCGTTGATAGGGACACTGCCTACAATGAGCAGTTCTTC,CSVDRDTAYNEQFF
TRBD1,TRBV6-4,TRBJ2-3,TGTGCCAGCAGTGTCGTTGCTAAGGGGGCAGGTGATACGCAGTATTTT,CASSVVAKGAGDTQYF
-,TRBV19,TRBJ1-1,TGTGCCAGTAGCCCCCAGACTCCCCCTGAAGCTTTCTTT,CASSPQTPPEAFF
-,TRBV4-1,TRBJ2-7,TGCGCCAGCAGCCGCCCCAGTGTGGGCGCGGGCAGCTCCTACGAGCAGTACTTC,CASSRPSVGAGSSYEQYF
-,TRBV6-1,TRBJ1-2,TGTGCCAGCAAACCCTCGTCGACGGGGTATGGCTACACCTTC,CASKPSSTGYGYTF
-,TRBV30,TRBJ1-5,TGTGCCTGGAGTAGGGGATCGAGCGGCAATCAGCCCCAGCATTTT,CAWSRGSSGNQPQHF
-,TRBV28,TRBJ1-2,TGTGCCAGCAGCACCGGGATTATATATGGCTACACCTTC,CASSTGIIYGYTF
-,TRBV7-9,TRBJ1-4,TGTGCCAGCAGGGGGGAACAGGGAACTAATGAAAAACTGTTTTTT,CASRGEQGTNEKLFF
TRBD1,TRBV6-6,TRBJ2-1,TGTGCCAGCAGGACGATACAGGGGACCAATGAGCAGTTCTTC,CASRTIQGTNEQFF
TRBD2,TRBV5-1,TRBJ2-7,TGCGCCAGCAGCTTGACTAGCGGGGGGGGAAGAGAGCAGTACTTC,CASSLTSGGGREQYF
-,TRBV7-7,TRBJ2-7,TGTGCCAGCAGTTCCTATCCCCCCCAGAATCGTATACCGGACATATTCCTCCACTTC,CASSSYPPQNRIPDIFLHF
TRBD2,TRBV9,TRBJ2-1,TGTGCCAGCAGCGTGGGGACTAGCTCCTACAATGAGCAGTTCTTC,CASSVGTSSYNEQFF
TRBD1,TRBV18,TRBJ1-1,TGTGCCAGCTCATCAAACGTACTCGGACAGGGCGGGACTGAAGCTTTCTTT,CASSSNVLGQGGTEAFF
TRBD1,TRBV25-1,TRBJ1-1,TGTGCCAGCAGACCTTCAGGGGGCACTGAAGCTTTCTTT,CASRPSGGTEAFF
TRBD1,TRBV5-1,TRBJ2-7,TGCGCCAGCAGCGTTTCCAGGGGGCTCTCCTACGAGCAGTACTTC,CASSVSRGLSYEQYF
-,TRBV6-5,TRBJ2-1,TGTGCCAGCAGTTACTCGAAGGGGGGGACCTACAATGAGCAGTTCTTC,CASSYSKGGTYNEQFF